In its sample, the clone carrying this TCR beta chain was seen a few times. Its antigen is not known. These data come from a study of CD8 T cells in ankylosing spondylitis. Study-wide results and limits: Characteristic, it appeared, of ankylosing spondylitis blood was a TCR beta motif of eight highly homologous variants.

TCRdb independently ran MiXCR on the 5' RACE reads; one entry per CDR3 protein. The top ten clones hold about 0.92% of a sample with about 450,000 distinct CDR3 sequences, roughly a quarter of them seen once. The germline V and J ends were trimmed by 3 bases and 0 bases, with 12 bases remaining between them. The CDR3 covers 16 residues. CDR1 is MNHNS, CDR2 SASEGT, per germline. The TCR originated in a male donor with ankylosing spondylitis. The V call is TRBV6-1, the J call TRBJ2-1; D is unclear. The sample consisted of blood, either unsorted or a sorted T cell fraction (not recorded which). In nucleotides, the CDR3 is TGTGCCAGCAGTGACTTAACCGCTAGCTCCTACAATGAGCAGTTCTTC. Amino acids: CASSDLTASSYNEQFF.